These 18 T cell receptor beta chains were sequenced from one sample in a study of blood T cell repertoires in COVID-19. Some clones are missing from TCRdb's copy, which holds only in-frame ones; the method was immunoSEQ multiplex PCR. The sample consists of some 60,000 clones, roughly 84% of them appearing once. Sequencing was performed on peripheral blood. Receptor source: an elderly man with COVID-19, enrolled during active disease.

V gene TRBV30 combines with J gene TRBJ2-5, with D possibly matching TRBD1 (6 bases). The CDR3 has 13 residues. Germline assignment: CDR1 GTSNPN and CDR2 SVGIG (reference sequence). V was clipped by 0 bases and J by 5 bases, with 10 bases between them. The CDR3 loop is CAWSVRGMETQYF. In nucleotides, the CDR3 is TGTGCCTGGAGTGTGAGGGGGATGGAGACCCAGTACTTC.

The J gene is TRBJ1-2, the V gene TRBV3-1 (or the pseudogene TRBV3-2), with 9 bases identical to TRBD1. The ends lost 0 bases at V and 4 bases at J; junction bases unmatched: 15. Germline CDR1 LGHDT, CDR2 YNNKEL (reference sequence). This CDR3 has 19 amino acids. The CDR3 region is CASSQDRPGTGTRAYGYTF. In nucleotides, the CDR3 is TGTGCCAGCAGCCAAGACCGTCCCGGGACAGGGACCAGGGCCTATGGCTACACCTTC.

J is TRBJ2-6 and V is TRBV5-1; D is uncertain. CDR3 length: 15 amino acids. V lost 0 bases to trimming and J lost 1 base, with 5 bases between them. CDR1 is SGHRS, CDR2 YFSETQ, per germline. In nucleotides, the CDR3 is TGCGCCAGCAGCTTGGAGGAGTCTGGGGCCAACGTCCTGACTTTC. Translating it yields CASSLEESGANVLTF.

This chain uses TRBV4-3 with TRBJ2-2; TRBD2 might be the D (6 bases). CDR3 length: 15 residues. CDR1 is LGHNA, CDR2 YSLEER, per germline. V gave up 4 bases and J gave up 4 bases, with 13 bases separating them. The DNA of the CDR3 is TGCGCCAGCAGCCTCATTAGCGGAGGCACCGGGGAGCTGTTTTTT. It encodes CASSLISGGTGELFF.

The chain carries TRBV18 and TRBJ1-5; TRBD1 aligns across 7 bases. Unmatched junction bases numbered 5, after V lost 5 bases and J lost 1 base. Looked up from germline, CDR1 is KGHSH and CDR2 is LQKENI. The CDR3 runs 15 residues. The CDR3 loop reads CASSGLQGSNQPQHF. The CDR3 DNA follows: TGTGCCAGCTCAGGACTACAGGGGAGCAATCAGCCCCAGCATTTT.

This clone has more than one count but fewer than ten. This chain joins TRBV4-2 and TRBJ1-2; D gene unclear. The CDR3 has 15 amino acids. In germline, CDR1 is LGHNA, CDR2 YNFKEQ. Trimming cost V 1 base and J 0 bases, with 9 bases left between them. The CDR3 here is CASSQGQAPNYGYTF. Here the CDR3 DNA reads TGTGCCAGCAGCCAAGGCCAGGCCCCTAACTATGGCTACACCTTC.

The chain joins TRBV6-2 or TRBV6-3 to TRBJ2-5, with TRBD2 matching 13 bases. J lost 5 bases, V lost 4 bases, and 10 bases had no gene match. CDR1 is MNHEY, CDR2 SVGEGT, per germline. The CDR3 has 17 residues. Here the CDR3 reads CASSSRLAGGGGETQYF. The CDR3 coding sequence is TGTGCCAGCAGTTCGAGACTAGCGGGAGGAGGGGGGGAGACCCAGTACTTC.

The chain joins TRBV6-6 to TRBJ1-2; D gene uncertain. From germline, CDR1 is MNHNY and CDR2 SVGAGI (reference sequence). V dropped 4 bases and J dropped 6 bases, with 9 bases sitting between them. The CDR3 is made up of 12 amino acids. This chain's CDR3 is CASSWLSDGYTF. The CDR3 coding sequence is TGTGCCAGCAGTTGGCTCAGCGATGGCTACACCTTC.

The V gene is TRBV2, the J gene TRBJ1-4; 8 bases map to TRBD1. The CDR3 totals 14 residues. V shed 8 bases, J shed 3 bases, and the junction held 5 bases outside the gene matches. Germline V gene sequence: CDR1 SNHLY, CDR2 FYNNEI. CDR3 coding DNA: TGTGCCAGCGGTACAGGGGGGGCTAATGAAAAACTGTTTTTT. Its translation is CASGTGGANEKLFF.

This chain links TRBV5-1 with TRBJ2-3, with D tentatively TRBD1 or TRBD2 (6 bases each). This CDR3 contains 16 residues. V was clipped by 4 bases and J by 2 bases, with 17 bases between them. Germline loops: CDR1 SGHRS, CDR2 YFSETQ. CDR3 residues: CASSLGGRGTTDTQYF. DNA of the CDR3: TGCGCCAGCAGCCTGGGAGGCAGGGGTACCACAGATACGCAGTATTTT. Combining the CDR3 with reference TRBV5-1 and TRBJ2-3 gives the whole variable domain KAGVTQTPRYLIKTRGQQVTLSCSPISGHRSVSWYQQTPGQGLQFLFEYFSETQRNKGNFPGRFSGRQFSNSRSEMNVSTLELGDSALYLCASSLGGRGTTDTQYFGPGTRLTVL.

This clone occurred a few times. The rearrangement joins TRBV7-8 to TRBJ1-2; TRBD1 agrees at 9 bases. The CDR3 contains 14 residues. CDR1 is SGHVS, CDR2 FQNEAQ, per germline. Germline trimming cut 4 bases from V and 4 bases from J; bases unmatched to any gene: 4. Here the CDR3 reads CASSWGQGIYGYTF. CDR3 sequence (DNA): TGTGCCAGCAGCTGGGGACAGGGAATCTATGGCTACACCTTC. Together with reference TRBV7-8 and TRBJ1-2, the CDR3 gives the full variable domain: GAGVSQSPRYKVAKRGQDVALRCDPISGHVSLFWYQQALGQGPEFLTYFQNEAQLDKSGLPSDRFFAERPEGSVSTLKIQRTQQEDSAVYLCASSWGQGIYGYTFGSGTRLTVV.

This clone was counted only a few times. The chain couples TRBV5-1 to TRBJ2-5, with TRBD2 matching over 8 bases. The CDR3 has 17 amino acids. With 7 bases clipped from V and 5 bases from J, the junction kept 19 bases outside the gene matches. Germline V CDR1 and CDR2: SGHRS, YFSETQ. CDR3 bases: TGCGCCAGCTGTTTCTCGCCGGGGGCGGGGGGCCTTGAGACCCAGTACTTC. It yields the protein CASCFSPGAGGLETQYF. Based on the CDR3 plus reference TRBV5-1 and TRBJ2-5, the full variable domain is KAGVTQTPRYLIKTRGQQVTLSCSPISGHRSVSWYQQTPGQGLQFLFEYFSETQRNKGNFPGRFSGRQFSNSRSEMNVSTLELGDSALYLCASCFSPGAGGLETQYFGPGTRLLVL.

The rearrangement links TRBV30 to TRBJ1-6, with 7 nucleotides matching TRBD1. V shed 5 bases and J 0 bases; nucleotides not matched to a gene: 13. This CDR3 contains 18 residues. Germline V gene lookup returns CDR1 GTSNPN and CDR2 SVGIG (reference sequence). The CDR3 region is CAWGGFDRDPSYNSPLHF. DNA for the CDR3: TGTGCCTGGGGGGGATTCGACAGGGACCCCTCCTATAATTCACCCCTCCACTTT.

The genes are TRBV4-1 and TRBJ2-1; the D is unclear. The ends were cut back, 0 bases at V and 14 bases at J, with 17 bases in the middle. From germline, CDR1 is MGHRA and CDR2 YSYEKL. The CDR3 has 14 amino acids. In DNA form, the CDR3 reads TGCGCCAGCAGCCAAGATGAGGTAGATAGCAGCGAGTTCTTC. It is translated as CASSQDEVDSSEFF.

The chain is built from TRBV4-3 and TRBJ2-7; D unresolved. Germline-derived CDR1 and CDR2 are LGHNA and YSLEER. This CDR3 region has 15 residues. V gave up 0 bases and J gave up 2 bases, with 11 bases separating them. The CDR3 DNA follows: TGCGCCAGCAGCCAAGAGGTGAGGCCCACCTACGAGCAGTACTTC. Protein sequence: CASSQEVRPTYEQYF.

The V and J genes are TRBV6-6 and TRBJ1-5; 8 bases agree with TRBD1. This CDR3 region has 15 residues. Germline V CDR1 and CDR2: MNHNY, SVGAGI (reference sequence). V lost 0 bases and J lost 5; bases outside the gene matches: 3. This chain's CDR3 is CASSYSNRGDQPQHF. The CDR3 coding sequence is TGTGCCAGCAGTTACTCGAACAGGGGGGATCAGCCCCAGCATTTT.

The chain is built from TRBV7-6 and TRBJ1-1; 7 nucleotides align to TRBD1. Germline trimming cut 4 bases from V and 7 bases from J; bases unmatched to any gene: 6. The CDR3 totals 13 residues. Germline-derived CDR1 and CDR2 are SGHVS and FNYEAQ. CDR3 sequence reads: CASSSRRDSEAFF. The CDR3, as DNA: TGTGCCAGCAGCTCGCGGCGGGACAGTGAAGCTTTCTTT. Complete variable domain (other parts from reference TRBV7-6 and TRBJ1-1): GAGVSQSPRYKVTKRGQDVALRCDPISGHVSLYWYRQALGQGPEFLTYFNYEAQQDKSGLPNDRFSAERPEGSISTLTIQRTEQRDSAMYRCASSSRRDSEAFFGQGTRLTVV.

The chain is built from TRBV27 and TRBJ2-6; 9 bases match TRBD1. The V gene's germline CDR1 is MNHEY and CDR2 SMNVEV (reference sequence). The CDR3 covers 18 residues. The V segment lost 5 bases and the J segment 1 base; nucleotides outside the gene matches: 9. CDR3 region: CASSPPDRGYSGANVLTF. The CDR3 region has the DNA TGTGCCAGCAGTCCACCGGACAGGGGTTATTCTGGGGCCAACGTCCTGACTTTC.